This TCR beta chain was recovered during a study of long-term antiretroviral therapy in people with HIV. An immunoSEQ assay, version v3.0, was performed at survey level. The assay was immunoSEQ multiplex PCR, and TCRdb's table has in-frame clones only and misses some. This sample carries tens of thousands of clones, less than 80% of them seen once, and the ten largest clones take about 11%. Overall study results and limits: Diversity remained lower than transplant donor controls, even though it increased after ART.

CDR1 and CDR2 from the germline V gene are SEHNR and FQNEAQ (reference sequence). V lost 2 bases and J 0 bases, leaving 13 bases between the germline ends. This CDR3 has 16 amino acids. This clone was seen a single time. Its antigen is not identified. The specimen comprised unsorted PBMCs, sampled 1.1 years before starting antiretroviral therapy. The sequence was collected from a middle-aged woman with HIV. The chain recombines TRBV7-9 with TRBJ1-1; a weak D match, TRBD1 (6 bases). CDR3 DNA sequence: TGTGCCAGCAGCTTAATTCGAGGGGGGATGAACACTGAAGCTTTCTTT. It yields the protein CASSLIRGGMNTEAFF.